One and the same sample provided the 10 T cell receptor beta chains below, sequenced in a study of shared clonotypes between healthy human individuals. Here immunoSEQ multiplex PCR was the method, and the copy in TCRdb shows in-frame clones only, minus some. The sample yields some 1,100,000 clones, 75% to 80% seen once. The sequenced sample consisted of memory CD4+ T cells from PBMCs. This sample's subset: CD45RA-negative fraction. The receptors shown here come from a young man in good health. Some clones in this sample may be carry-over from other donors' samples.

This clone was observed a few times. This chain links TRBV2 with TRBJ2-2; 11 bases are a match to TRBD2. Germline trimming cut 5 bases from V and 4 bases from J; bases unmatched to any gene: 3. From germline, CDR1 is SNHLY and CDR2 FYNNEI. CDR3 length: 15 residues. As DNA, the CDR3 is TGTGCCAGCAGTTTAGCGGGAGGGCGCACCGGGGAGCTGTTTTTT. Translated, it gives CASSLAGGRTGELFF.

The rearrangement links TRBV6-6 to TRBJ1-2; TRBD1 aligns across 8 bases. J gave up 0 bases and V 4 bases, and 7 bases lay outside the gene matches. The CDR3 runs 16 residues. Germline values: CDR1 MNHNY, CDR2 SVGAGI (reference sequence). The CDR3 DNA is TGTGCCAGCAGTTTCACCGGGACAGGAACTAACTATGGCTACACCTTC. Protein sequence: CASSFTGTGTNYGYTF.

This chain's CDR3 is CASSLGRAGVTSGANVLTF. The CDR3 DNA follows: TGCGCCAGCAGCTTGGGGCGTGCGGGAGTCACCTCTGGGGCCAACGTCCTGACTTTC. The genes are TRBV5-1 and TRBJ2-6; TRBD2 aligns across 7 bases. This CDR3 has 19 residues. V lost 0 bases and J lost 0; bases outside the gene matches: 9. Germline V gene lookup returns CDR1 SGHRS and CDR2 YFSETQ.

The J gene is TRBJ1-5, the V gene TRBV18; D perhaps matches TRBD1 (5 bases). Trimming cost V 0 bases and J 4 bases, with 10 bases left between them. Germline lookup yields CDR1 KGHSH and CDR2 LQKENI. The CDR3 is 15 amino acids. This CDR3 reads CASSPPPGGNQPQHF. The CDR3 nucleotides are TGTGCCAGCTCACCACCTCCGGGGGGTAATCAGCCCCAGCATTTT.

This clone was seen just once. The rearrangement uses TRBV7-3 and TRBJ2-2; TRBD1 aligns across 7 bases. V was clipped by 1 base and J by 8 bases; unmatched bases: 7. This CDR3 comprises 15 residues. Per germline, CDR1 SGHTA and CDR2 FQGTGA. CDR3 nucleotides: TGTGCCAGCAGCTTAAACAGGGGAGTATCGGGGGAGCTGTTTTTT. Residues: CASSLNRGVSGELFF. Full variable domain (remainder filled in from reference TRBV7-3 and TRBJ2-2): GAGVSQTPSNKVTEKGKYVELRCDPISGHTALYWYRQSLGQGPEFLIYFQGTGAADDSGLPNDRFFAVRPEGSVSTLKIQRTERGDSAVYLCASSLNRGVSGELFFGEGSRLTVL.

The rearrangement links TRBV11-3 to TRBJ2-5; 7 bases are shared with TRBD2. The J segment lost 4 bases and the V segment lost 6 bases, leaving 11 bases of the junction unmatched. Germline V lookup: CDR1 SGHNT, CDR2 YENEEA. The CDR3 covers 15 residues. The CDR3 sequence: CASSSSGQKRETQYF. CDR3 in DNA: TGTGCCAGCAGTTCTAGCGGCCAAAAGCGAGAGACCCAGTACTTC.

This chain joins TRBV19 and TRBJ2-1; TRBD2 matches 10 bases. The CDR3 consists of 16 residues. V was clipped by 4 bases and J by 7 bases; unmatched bases: 10. Germline CDR1 LNHDA, CDR2 SQIVND (reference sequence). CDR3 in amino acids: CASSTLASGSRNEQFF. The DNA of the CDR3 is TGTGCCAGTAGTACCCTGGCTAGCGGGAGTCGGAATGAGCAGTTCTTC.

This clone came up once. The J gene is TRBJ2-3, the V gene TRBV28; 7 positions agree with TRBD1. This CDR3 has 13 amino acids. After removal of 9 bases from V and 4 bases from J, the junction contained 7 bases not matched to a gene. The germline V gene encodes CDR1 MDHEN and CDR2 SYDVKM. CDR3 amino acids: CASVTGQADTQYF. CDR3 bases: TGTGCCAGTGTGACAGGGCAGGCAGATACGCAGTATTTT.

The chain couples TRBV5-6 to TRBJ2-6, with D unclear. V lost 0 bases to trimming and J lost 0 bases, with 7 bases between them. Germline CDR1 SGHDT, CDR2 YYEEEE. CDR3 length: 16 residues. DNA of the CDR3: TGTGCCAGCAGCTTGGTCCGTTACTCTGGGGCCAACGTCCTGACTTTC. Its protein product is CASSLVRYSGANVLTF. Based on the CDR3 plus reference TRBV5-6 and TRBJ2-6, the full variable domain is DAGVTQSPTHLIKTRGQQVTLRCSPKSGHDTVSWYQQALGQGPQFIFQYYEEEERQRGNFPDRFSGHQFPNYSSELNVNALLLGDSALYLCASSLVRYSGANVLTFGAGSRLTVL.

The chain employs TRBV6-5 and TRBJ2-5; TRBD2 aligns across 12 bases. V gave up 5 bases and J gave up 3 bases; unmatched junction bases: 4. Germline V gives CDR1 MNHEY, CDR2 SVGAGI. CDR3 length equals 15 residues. CDR3 DNA sequence: TGTGCCAGCAGTATGACTAGCGGGAGCGAAGAGACCCAGTACTTC. Translated, it gives CASSMTSGSEETQYF.